This T cell receptor (beta chain) was sequenced during a study of technical replicates of blood from several donors. Using immunoSEQ multiplex PCR, the repertoire was profiled, and TCRdb retains in-frame clones only, with some absent. The repertoire has 12,000 or so clones, 65% to 85% of them found once; the top ten carry approximately 15%. With 6 bases clipped from V and 3 bases from J, the junction kept 4 bases outside the gene matches. This CDR3 is built from 15 residues. Germline values: CDR1 MNHEY, CDR2 SVGAGI. The sequencing input was PBMCs. The clonotype comes from a human donor in good health. The chain uses TRBV6-5 and TRBJ1-3; TRBD1 matches 11 bases. The DNA of the CDR3 is TGTGCCAGCAGATGGACAGGGGGCAGTGGAAACACCATATATTTT. Translation gives CASRWTGGSGNTIYF.